This T cell receptor (beta chain) came from a study of blood T cell repertoires in COVID-19. Study as a whole: PBMCs, B-cell-depleted T cells, or T cells were the source of the cDNA or gDNA that made up the material.

CDR1 LNHDA and CDR2 SQIVND come from the germline V gene (reference sequence). V was cut by 5 bases and J by 7 bases, with 18 bases left in between. The CDR3 totals 15 residues. As processed by the authors: Reference gene primer amplification in the assay estimated nucleated cell counts. Clones were read by immunoSEQ multiplex PCR, and TCRdb kept only the in-frame ones, dropping some. V, J and clone size reflect that table, while D and trimming were determined from the DNA. The sample shows some 270,000 clones, 70% to 90% of them seen only once. Which cohort a participant joined came from the clinical history participants gave.

The sample consisted of PBMCs or T cells enriched from blood (not recorded which). This receptor was identified in a woman in her twenties or thirties who had recovered from COVID-19. The chain uses TRBV19 and TRBJ1-5; D call uncertain. Here the CDR3 reads CASSARRGVKQPQHF. The CDR3 DNA is TGTGCCAGTAGTGCCAGGCGGGGAGTGAAACAGCCCCAGCATTTT.